The next 30 T cell receptor beta chains were all read from a single sample in a study of cytomegalovirus exposure and HLA in healthy donors. Primers included in the PCR were 60 Vbeta and 13 Jbeta primers. The table came from immunoSEQ multiplex PCR; TCRdb's copy has only in-frame clones and leaves some out. The table lists approximately 190,000 clones, around four fifths of them singletons. Input material: PBMCs. The source of these receptors is a woman aged 50 to 60 in good health and CMV-seropositive.

Comment on this clone: This sample also contains other DNA sequences that code for the same CDR3. The rearrangement joins TRBV30 to TRBJ2-3; perhaps TRBD1 as D (5 bases). V was shortened by 1 base and J by 2 bases, with 10 bases between the two germline ends. CDR3 length: 14 residues. Germline V gives CDR1 GTSNPN, CDR2 SVGIG (reference sequence). The CDR3 loop reads CAWSARQFTDTQYF. DNA for the CDR3: TGTGCCTGGAGTGCACGACAGTTCACAGATACGCAGTATTTT. Using reference TRBV30 and TRBJ2-3 for the parts outside the CDR3, the full variable domain is SQTIHQWPATLVQPVGSPLSLECTVEGTSNPNLYWYRQAAGRGLQLLFYSVGIGQISSEVPQNLSASRPQDRQFILSSKKLLLSDSGFYLCAWSARQFTDTQYFGPGTRLTVL.

The chain has TRBV5-4 and TRBJ2-3, with D possibly being TRBD2 (5 bases). V was trimmed by 4 bases and J by 2 bases, leaving 8 bases between them. The germline CDR1 and CDR2 sequences are SGHNT and YYREEE (reference sequence). The length of the CDR3 is 13 residues. CDR3 coding DNA: TGTGCCAGCAGCCTGACTACCACAGATACGCAGTATTTT. Its translation is CASSLTTTDTQYF.

The V and J genes are TRBV19 and TRBJ2-7; possibly TRBD2 for D (7 bases). This CDR3 spans 15 amino acids. V gave up 4 bases and J gave up 0 bases, with 13 bases separating them. Germline-derived CDR1 and CDR2 are LNHDA and SQIVND (reference sequence). In DNA, the CDR3 is TGTGCCAGTAGTAAGGGGGGGGCCAGCTCCTACGAGCAGTACTTC. Translation: CASSKGGASSYEQYF.

V usage is TRBV2 and J usage is TRBJ2-5; 10 bases agree with TRBD2. Germline V lookup: CDR1 SNHLY, CDR2 FYNNEI. V lost 11 bases and J lost 5; bases outside the gene matches: 14. The CDR3 covers 15 residues. The CDR3 loop is CAGSPLAGVGETQYF. The CDR3 nucleotides are TGTGCCGGATCCCCCCTAGCGGGGGTGGGTGAGACCCAGTACTTC.

The chain links TRBV2 to TRBJ2-5; a possible D gene is TRBD2 (5 bases). Per the germline V gene, CDR1 is SNHLY and CDR2 is FYNNEI. The CDR3 extends over 15 amino acids. V lost 6 bases and J 1 base, leaving 15 bases between the germline ends. CDR3 bases: TGTGCCAGCAGGGTAGGCTCGGGGTTCCAAGAGACCCAGTACTTC. Amino acids: CASRVGSGFQETQYF.

This clone showed up just once. The V call is TRBV18, the J call TRBJ1-6; no definite D call. The CDR3 has 15 residues. Germline assignment: CDR1 KGHSH and CDR2 LQKENI. Between the trimmed V and J ends, which lost 3 bases and 3 bases, there was a span of 9 bases. CDR3 sequence (DNA): TGTGCCAGCTCACCCTCCCAGGACTATAATTCACCCCTCCACTTT. Protein: CASSPSQDYNSPLHF.

The chain uses TRBV6-6 and TRBJ2-2, with 10 nucleotides matching TRBD2. V shed 2 bases, J shed 6 bases, and the junction held 6 bases outside the gene matches. From germline, CDR1 is MNHNY and CDR2 SVGAGI (reference sequence). This CDR3 has 16 residues. The CDR3 is CASSYGGLAAAGELFF. The DNA for the CDR3 is TGTGCCAGCAGTTACGGCGGACTAGCGGCCGCCGGGGAGCTGTTTTTT.

This clone occurred once. V usage is TRBV27 and J usage is TRBJ2-3; D is unresolved. The CDR3 length is 16 residues. CDR1 MNHEY and CDR2 SMNVEV come from the germline V gene (reference sequence). Trimming cost V 5 bases and J 0 bases, with 15 bases left between them. The CDR3 is CASSPLTVTSTDTQYF. CDR3 DNA: TGTGCCAGCAGTCCCCTGACGGTGACAAGCACAGATACGCAGTATTTT.

The chain joins TRBV30 to TRBJ2-2; D uncertain. This CDR3 has 18 residues. Between the trimmed V and J ends, which lost 0 bases and 3 bases, there was a span of 20 bases. Germline V lookup: CDR1 GTSNPN, CDR2 SVGIG (reference sequence). Here the CDR3 DNA reads TGTGCCTGGAGTGTTTTCGATTTGGTTACAATCCACACCGGGGAGCTGTTTTTT. As protein: CAWSVFDLVTIHTGELFF.

This clone was picked up one time. This sequence joins TRBV15 and TRBJ1-6, with TRBD1 matching 11 bases. V was clipped by 5 bases and J by 10 bases; unmatched bases: 7. The germline gives CDR1 LNHNV, CDR2 YYDKDF (reference sequence). The CDR3 runs 15 residues. The CDR3 region has the DNA TGTGCCACCAGCGGAGGACAGGGGGCCGTGTCACCCCTCCACTTT. Its protein product is CATSGGQGAVSPLHF.

This clone was found a few times. V and J are TRBV25-1 and TRBJ1-1; D might be TRBD1 (5 bases). V shed 6 bases and J shed 1 base, with 12 bases lying between them. The CDR3 has 14 amino acids. Germline V CDR1 and CDR2: MGHDK, SYGVNS. DNA for the CDR3: TGTGCCAGCAGGAAAGGGGCAGGGAACACTGAAGCTTTCTTT. Protein product: CASRKGAGNTEAFF.

The rearrangement uses TRBV11-2 and TRBJ2-7; D not resolved. This CDR3 has 14 residues. The V gene's germline CDR1 is SGHAT and CDR2 FQNNGV. The germline V and J ends were trimmed by 3 bases and 3 bases, with 12 bases remaining between them. The CDR3 reads CASSFVTRYYEQYF. The CDR3 nucleotides read TGTGCCAGCAGCTTTGTGACACGCTACTACGAGCAGTACTTC.

Only one count was recorded for this clone. The chain links TRBV9 to TRBJ1-1; maybe TRBD1 (5 bases). CDR3 size: 14 residues. The ends were cut back, 7 bases at V and 2 bases at J, with 15 bases in the middle. Germline-derived CDR1 and CDR2 are SGDLS and YYNGEE. The CDR3 is CASDGGSLNTEAFF. CDR3 DNA: TGTGCCAGCGACGGGGGATCCCTAAACACTGAAGCTTTCTTT.

The sample holds one count of this clone. The rearrangement uses TRBV2 and TRBJ1-1, with 7 bases identical to TRBD1. The germline gives CDR1 SNHLY, CDR2 FYNNEI. V lost 5 bases and J lost 5; bases outside the gene matches: 8. The CDR3 loop spans 14 amino acids. Written as DNA, the CDR3 is TGTGCCAGCAGTAGGCAGGGGGTCGAAACTGAAGCTTTCTTT. Amino acid sequence: CASSRQGVETEAFF.

The chain uses TRBV7-3 and TRBJ2-2, with 15 nucleotides matching TRBD2. CDR1 is SGHTA and CDR2 is FQGTGA in the germline V gene. This CDR3 spans 17 amino acids. Germline trimming cut 1 base from V and 4 bases from J; bases unmatched to any gene: 1. The CDR3 loop is CASSLMGLAGGTGELFF. CDR3 bases: TGTGCCAGCAGCTTAATGGGACTAGCGGGGGGCACCGGGGAGCTGTTTTTT.

The rearrangement uses TRBV11-2 and TRBJ1-2; TRBD1 might be the D (5 bases). The CDR3 loop spans 13 amino acids. V lost 5 bases to trimming and J lost 8 bases, with 15 bases between them. The germline gives CDR1 SGHAT, CDR2 FQNNGV. The CDR3 DNA reads TGTGCCAGCAGCCCCGGGGCGGGGGGAGGCTACACCTTC. This sequence encodes CASSPGAGGGYTF.

The chain links TRBV4-3 to TRBJ2-5; 11 bases match TRBD2. Looked up from germline, CDR1 is LGHNA and CDR2 is YSLEER. This CDR3 has 15 residues. V trimming: 5 bases; J trimming: 3 bases; junction bases outside the gene matches: 5. This CDR3 reads CASSGLLAGEETQYF. The DNA of the CDR3 is TGCGCCAGCAGCGGATTACTAGCGGGGGAAGAGACCCAGTACTTC.

This rearrangement joins TRBV19 to TRBJ2-1, with 9 bases that match TRBD1. V was pared by 1 base and J by 2 bases, with 3 bases of the junction left unmatched. The CDR3 is made up of 16 amino acids. From germline, CDR1 is LNHDA and CDR2 SQIVND (reference sequence). CDR3 sequence reads: CASSIVQGATYNEQFF. DNA for the CDR3: TGTGCCAGTAGTATAGTACAGGGGGCGACCTACAATGAGCAGTTCTTC.

The CDR3 spells CAWSVRGNSGNTIYF. In nucleotides, the CDR3 is TGTGCCTGGAGTGTACGGGGTAACTCTGGAAACACCATATATTTT. The chain combines TRBV30 with TRBJ1-3; D not certain. This CDR3 has 15 residues. V lost 0 bases, J lost 0 bases, and 9 bases lay in between. The germline gives CDR1 GTSNPN, CDR2 SVGIG (reference sequence).

CDR3 in amino acids: CATSRGTSGKIGTQYF. In nucleotides, the CDR3 is TGTGCCACCAGCAGAGGGACTAGCGGCAAGATAGGGACCCAGTACTTC. The chain couples TRBV15 to TRBJ2-5, with 10 nucleotides matching TRBD2. The germline CDR1 and CDR2 sequences are LNHNV and YYDKDF (reference sequence). The CDR3 consists of 16 residues. With V trimmed by 1 base and J by 7 bases, 9 bases remained unmatched.

The genes are TRBV6-1 and TRBJ2-7; possible D gene TRBD1, 5 bases. Germline V lookup: CDR1 MNHNS, CDR2 SASEGT. The CDR3 extends over 14 amino acids. The V end lost 10 bases, the J end lost 1 base, and 17 bases lay between the germline ends. The CDR3 loop reads CAIEIGVGSYEQYF. The CDR3 DNA reads TGTGCCATCGAGATAGGGGTCGGGTCCTACGAGCAGTACTTC.

The rearrangement links TRBV28 to TRBJ1-6, with TRBD1 matching 10 bases. Germline V gene sequence: CDR1 MDHEN, CDR2 SYDVKM. This CDR3 contains 14 residues. V lost 6 bases, J lost 9 bases, and 5 bases stayed unmatched. This chain's CDR3 is CASRTGGAGSPLHF. The CDR3 DNA sequence: TGTGCCAGCAGGACAGGGGGCGCTGGTTCACCCCTCCACTTT.

In regard to this clone: One junction end does not reproduce the germline sequence, and a read error may be involved. The chain combines TRBV7-9 with TRBJ1-2; maybe TRBD1 (5 bases). Germline-derived CDR1 and CDR2 are SEHNR and FQNEAQ (reference sequence). This CDR3 is 12 amino acids long. The CDR3 reads CSSSLEGVGYTF. Written as DNA, the CDR3 is TGTTCCAGCAGCTTAGAAGGGGTTGGCTACACCTTC. Full variable domain (outside the CDR3, taken from reference TRBV7-9 and TRBJ1-2): DTGVSQNPRHKITKRGQNVTFRCDPISEHNRLYWYRQTLGQGPEFLTYFQNEAQLEKSRLLSDRFSAERPKGSFSTLEIQRTEQGDSAMYLCSSSLEGVGYTFGSGTRLTVV.

The J gene is TRBJ1-5, the V gene TRBV18; D possibly corresponds to TRBD1 (6 bases). This CDR3 has 14 amino acids. Germline V CDR1 and CDR2: KGHSH, LQKENI. Trimming shortened V by 2 bases and J by 5 bases, and 10 bases separated the two germline ends. CDR3 sequence reads: CASSPVQGYQPQHF. Here the CDR3 DNA reads TGTGCCAGCTCACCAGTCCAGGGGTATCAGCCCCAGCATTTT.

The V gene is TRBV21-1, the J gene TRBJ2-5; no DNA check was done on the table's D call, TRBD2. The better agreement between TRBJ2-7 and the DNA end casts doubt on the J call. TRBV21-1 is a documented pseudogene. The CDR3 sequence is 14 residues long. The CDR3 spells CASTSGLAGYEQYF. The CDR3 bases are TGTGCCAGCACTAGCGGGCTAGCGGGTTACGAGCAGTACTTC.

The chain has TRBV2 and TRBJ2-7; D not certain. The CDR3 spans 14 residues. Trimming took off 6 bases at V and 3 bases at J, with 15 bases between the two ends. The V gene's germline CDR1 is SNHLY and CDR2 FYNNEI. The DNA for the CDR3 is TGTGCCAGCAGGGCCACAGCCCTGGGCTACGAGCAGTACTTC. This codes for CASRATALGYEQYF.

To note about this clone: At one end, the junction sequence differs from germline, possibly due to a read error. The chain employs TRBV10-3 and TRBJ1-2; D might be TRBD1 (5 bases). The CDR3 is 16 residues long. Germline V CDR1 and CDR2: ENHRY, SYGVKD. The DNA for the CDR3 is TGTGCCATCGGTGAAGCGGGCGGGGCGCAGTCGGGTGGCTGCACCTTC. It codes for CAIGEAGGAQSGGCTF.

This sequence joins TRBV5-6 and TRBJ2-7; TRBD1 might be the D (6 bases). The V gene's germline CDR1 is SGHDT and CDR2 YYEEEE. CDR3 length equals 17 residues. Trimming cost V 5 bases and J 2 bases, with 23 bases left between them. For the CDR3, the DNA is TGTGCCAGCAGTGGGGTATGGGACACCGAAAGCCCCTACGAGCAGTACTTC. Amino acid sequence: CASSGVWDTESPYEQYF.

This clone was detected a few times. This chain links TRBV6-5 with TRBJ1-1; the match to TRBD1 covers 7 bases. Trimming removed 7 bases from V and 1 base from J; junction bases left unmatched: 3. The CDR3 consists of 13 residues. Per the germline V gene, CDR1 is MNHEY and CDR2 is SVGAGI. DNA of the CDR3: TGTGCCAGCAATAGGGGGCAGAACACTGAAGCTTTCTTT. Its protein is CASNRGQNTEAFF.

This rearrangement joins TRBV6-1 to TRBJ1-3; D is unresolved. CDR1 and CDR2 from the germline V gene are MNHNS and SASEGT. Trimming shortened V by 5 bases and J by 1 base, and 6 bases separated the two germline ends. The CDR3 contains 13 residues. This CDR3 is CASSSGSGNTIYF. CDR3 sequence (DNA): TGTGCCAGCAGTTCGGGGTCTGGAAACACCATATATTTT.